A selection of T cell receptor beta chains follows, all from one sample in a study of T cell changes during pregnancy in multiple sclerosis. TCRdb keeps only in-frame clones here, not all; method: immunoSEQ multiplex PCR. The data contain approximately 63,000 clones, roughly 92% of them singletons. Here the sequenced sample was peripheral blood, taken in the third trimester of pregnancy. All receptors derive from a female donor in good health, enrolled as a control in a pregnancy study. Both conserved end residues are part of each CDR3. D genes are given only for firm matches.

j_call v_call d_call cdr3_nt cdr3_aa
TRBJ2-6 TRBV4-3 TRBD2 TGCGCCAGCAGCCAAGTTAGCGGGAGTGGGGCCAACGTCCTGACTTTC CASSQVSGSGANVLTF
TRBJ1-5 TRBV7-6 . TGTGCCAGCAGCTTAGTTGGGGGGAGGGATAGCAATCAGCCCCAGCATTTT CASSLVGGRDSNQPQHF
TRBJ1-3 TRBV5-1 . TGCGCCAGCAGCTTGGATACAGGGTCTGGAAACACCATATATTTT CASSLDTGSGNTIYF
TRBJ1-3 TRBV7-3 . TGTGCCAGCAGTCGGACAGCAACAGGAAACACCATATATTTT CASSRTATGNTIYF
TRBJ1-5 TRBV19 . TGTGCCAGTAGTCCCTGGGCGGGGGGGCAGCAGCCCCAGCATTTT CASSPWAGGQQPQHF
TRBJ1-2 TRBV7-8 . TGTGCCAGCAGCCTACTACGGGATAGCTACACCTTC CASSLLRDSYTF
TRBJ1-5 TRBV6-6 . TGTGCCAGCAGAGGGGGGGGTTTAGCCCAGCATTTT CASRGGGLAQHF
TRBJ2-2 TRBV7-2 TRBD2 TGTGCCAGCAGCTTAGCGGGAGGGCCCGGGGAGCTGTTTTTT CASSLAGGPGELFF
TRBJ2-5 TRBV2 . TGTGCCAGCAGTGGGCGGGGTAGCGCTGAAGAGACCCAGTACTTC CASSGRGSAEETQYF
TRBJ2-5 TRBV27 . TGTGCCACCCGAGAGCCGGGGCGGGATGCCGGGACCCAGTACTTC CATREPGRDAGTQYF